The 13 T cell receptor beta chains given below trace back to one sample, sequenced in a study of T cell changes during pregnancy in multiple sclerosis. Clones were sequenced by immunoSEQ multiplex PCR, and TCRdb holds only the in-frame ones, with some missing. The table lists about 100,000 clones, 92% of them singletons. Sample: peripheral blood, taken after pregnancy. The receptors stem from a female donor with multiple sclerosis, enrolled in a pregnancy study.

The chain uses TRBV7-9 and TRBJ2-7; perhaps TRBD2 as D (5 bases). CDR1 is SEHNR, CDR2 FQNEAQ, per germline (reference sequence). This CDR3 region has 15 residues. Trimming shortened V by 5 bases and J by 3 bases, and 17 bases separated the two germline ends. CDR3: CASSPGEGEFYEQYF. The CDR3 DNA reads TGTGCCAGCAGCCCAGGAGAGGGAGAATTCTACGAGCAGTACTTC.

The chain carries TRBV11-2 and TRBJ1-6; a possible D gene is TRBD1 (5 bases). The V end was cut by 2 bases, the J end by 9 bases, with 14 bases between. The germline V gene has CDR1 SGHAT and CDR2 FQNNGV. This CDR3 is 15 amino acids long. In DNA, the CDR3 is TGTGCCAGCAGCTTATATAGCCAGGGTGGTTCACCCCTCCACTTT. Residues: CASSLYSQGGSPLHF.

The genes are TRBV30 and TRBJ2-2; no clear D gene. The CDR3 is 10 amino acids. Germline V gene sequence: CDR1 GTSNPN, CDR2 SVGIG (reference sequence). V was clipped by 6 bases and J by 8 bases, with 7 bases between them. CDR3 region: CACRGGELFF. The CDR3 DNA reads TGTGCCTGCCGAGGTGGGGAGCTGTTTTTT.

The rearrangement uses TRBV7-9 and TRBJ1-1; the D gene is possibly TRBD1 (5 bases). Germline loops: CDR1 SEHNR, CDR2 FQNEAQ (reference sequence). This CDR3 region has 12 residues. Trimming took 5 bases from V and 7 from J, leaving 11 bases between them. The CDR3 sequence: CASSRGDFEAFF. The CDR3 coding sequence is TGTGCCAGCAGCCGGGGGGACTTTGAAGCTTTCTTT.

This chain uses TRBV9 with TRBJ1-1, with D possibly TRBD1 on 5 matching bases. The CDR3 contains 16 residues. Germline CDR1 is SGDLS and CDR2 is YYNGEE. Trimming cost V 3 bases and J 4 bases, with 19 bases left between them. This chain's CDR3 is CASSAQGGGHSTEAFF. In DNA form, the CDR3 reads TGTGCCAGCAGCGCCCAGGGCGGCGGCCACTCCACTGAAGCTTTCTTT.

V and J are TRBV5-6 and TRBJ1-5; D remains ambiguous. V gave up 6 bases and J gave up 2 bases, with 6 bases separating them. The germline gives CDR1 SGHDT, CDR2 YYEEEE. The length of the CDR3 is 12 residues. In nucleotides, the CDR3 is TGTGCCAGCACCTTCGGCAATCAGCCCCAGCATTTT. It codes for CASTFGNQPQHF. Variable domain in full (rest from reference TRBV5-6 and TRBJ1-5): DAGVTQSPTHLIKTRGQQVTLRCSPKSGHDTVSWYQQALGQGPQFIFQYYEEEERQRGNFPDRFSGHQFPNYSSELNVNALLLGDSALYLCASTFGNQPQHFGDGTRLSIL.

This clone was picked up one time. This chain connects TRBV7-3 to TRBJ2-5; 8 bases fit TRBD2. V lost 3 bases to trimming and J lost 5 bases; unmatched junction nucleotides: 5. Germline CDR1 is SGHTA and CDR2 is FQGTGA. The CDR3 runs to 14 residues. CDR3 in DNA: TGTGCCAGCAGCTTCGGAGCGGGGGCGGAGACCCAGTACTTC. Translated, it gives CASSFGAGAETQYF.

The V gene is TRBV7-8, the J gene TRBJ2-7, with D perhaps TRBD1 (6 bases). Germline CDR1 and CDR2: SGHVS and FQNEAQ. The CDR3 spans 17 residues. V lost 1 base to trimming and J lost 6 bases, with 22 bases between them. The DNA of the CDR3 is TGTGCCAGCAGCTTAGTGACGTTGACAGGAAACTTCGGCGAGCAGTACTTC. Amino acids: CASSLVTLTGNFGEQYF.

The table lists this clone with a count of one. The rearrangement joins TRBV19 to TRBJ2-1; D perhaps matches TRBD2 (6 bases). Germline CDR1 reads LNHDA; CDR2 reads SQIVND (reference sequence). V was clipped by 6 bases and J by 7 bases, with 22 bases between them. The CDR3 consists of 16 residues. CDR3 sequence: CASSPLGGDAFNEQFF. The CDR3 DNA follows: TGTGCCAGTAGCCCCTTGGGCGGGGATGCTTTTAATGAGCAGTTCTTC.

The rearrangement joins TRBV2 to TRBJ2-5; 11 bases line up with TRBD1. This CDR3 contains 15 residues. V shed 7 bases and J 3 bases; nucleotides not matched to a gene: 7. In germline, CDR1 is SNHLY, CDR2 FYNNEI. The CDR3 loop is CASTWDRGSEETQYF. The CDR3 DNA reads TGTGCCAGCACTTGGGACAGGGGGTCGGAAGAGACCCAGTACTTC. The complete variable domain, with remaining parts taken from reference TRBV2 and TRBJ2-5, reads EPEVTQTPSHQVTQMGQEVILRCVPISNHLYFYWYRQILGQKVEFLVSFYNNEISEKSEIFDDQFSVERPDGSNFTLKIRSTKLEDSAMYFCASTWDRGSEETQYFGPGTRLLVL.

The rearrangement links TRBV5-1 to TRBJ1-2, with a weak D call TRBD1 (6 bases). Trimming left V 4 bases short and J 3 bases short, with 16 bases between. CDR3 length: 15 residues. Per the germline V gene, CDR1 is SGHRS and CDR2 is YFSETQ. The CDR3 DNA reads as TGCGCCAGCAGCGTGGGAGGAACAGGGTACTATGGCTACACCTTC. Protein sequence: CASSVGGTGYYGYTF.

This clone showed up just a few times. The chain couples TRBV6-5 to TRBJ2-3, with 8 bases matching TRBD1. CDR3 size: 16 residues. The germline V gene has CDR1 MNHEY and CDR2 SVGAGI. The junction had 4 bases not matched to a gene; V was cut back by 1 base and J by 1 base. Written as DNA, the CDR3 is TGTGCCAGCAGTTACTTACGGACAGGGCGCACAGATACGCAGTATTTT. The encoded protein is CASSYLRTGRTDTQYF.

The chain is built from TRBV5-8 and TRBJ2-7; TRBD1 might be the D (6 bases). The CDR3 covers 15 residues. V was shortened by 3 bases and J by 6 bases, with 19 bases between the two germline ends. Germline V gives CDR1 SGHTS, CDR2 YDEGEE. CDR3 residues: CASSSYRAFETEQYF. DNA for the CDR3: TGTGCCAGCAGCTCGTACAGGGCCTTTGAAACCGAGCAGTACTTC.